What follows are 6 T cell receptor beta chains derived from one specimen sequenced in a study of technical replicates of blood from a few donors. Generated by immunoSEQ multiplex PCR, the TCRdb table keeps only in-frame clones and is missing some. Here the sample spans under 50,000 clones, around 96% being singletons. Sequencing was performed on T cells isolated from PBMCs. The origin of the receptors is a human donor in good health.

The chain has TRBV4-2 and TRBJ1-1; D unresolved. Germline values: CDR1 LGHNA, CDR2 YNFKEQ. The length of the CDR3 is 14 residues. The V end was cut by 3 bases, the J end by 0 bases, with 8 bases between. CDR3 loop: CASSHGSMNTEAFF. The DNA of the CDR3 is TGTGCCAGCAGCCATGGGAGCATGAACACTGAAGCTTTCTTT.

This clone was detected a few times. The J gene is TRBJ1-1, the V gene TRBV15; 7 nucleotides match TRBD1. With V trimmed by 5 bases and J by 5 bases, 14 bases remained unmatched. The CDR3 is 16 amino acids. Per the germline V gene, CDR1 is LNHNV and CDR2 is YYDKDF (reference sequence). As DNA, the CDR3 is TGTGCCACCAGCGCCTCACACTCTCAGGGGGGAACTGAAGCTTTCTTT. Its protein product is CATSASHSQGGTEAFF.

This clone was seen once. At one end, the junction sequence differs from germline, possibly due to a read error. The chain couples TRBV20-1 to TRBJ1-2; TRBD1 might be the D (5 bases). CDR1 and CDR2 from the germline V gene are DFQATT and SNEGSKA (reference sequence). The CDR3 loop spans 11 amino acids. The CDR3 protein is CSADRGGRQPF. The CDR3 nucleotides read TGCAGTGCTGACAGAGGAGGGAGGCAGCCCTTC.

The gene calls are TRBV5-1 and TRBJ2-3, with a possible D match to TRBD1 (5 bases). The germline V gene has CDR1 SGHRS and CDR2 YFSETQ. Trimming took off 0 bases at V and 3 bases at J, with 17 bases between the two ends. The CDR3 consists of 17 residues. The chain's CDR3 is CASSLVVDTFKTDTQYF. The CDR3 bases are TGCGCCAGCAGCTTGGTCGTGGACACCTTTAAAACAGATACGCAGTATTTT. Supplemented by reference TRBV5-1 and TRBJ2-3, the full variable domain reads KAGVTQTPRYLIKTRGQQVTLSCSPISGHRSVSWYQQTPGQGLQFLFEYFSETQRNKGNFPGRFSGRQFSNSRSEMNVSTLELGDSALYLCASSLVVDTFKTDTQYFGPGTRLTVL.

The chain recombines TRBV7-3 with TRBJ2-7; 14 bases map to TRBD2. After removal of 2 bases from V and 3 bases from J, the junction contained 3 bases not matched to a gene. The CDR3 contains 16 residues. CDR1 is SGHTA, CDR2 FQGTGA, per germline. The CDR3 is CASSLGGLAGGYEQYF. The CDR3 region has the DNA TGTGCCAGCAGCTTAGGAGGACTAGCGGGAGGCTACGAGCAGTACTTC.

The CDR3 coding sequence is TGCAGCGTTGGAACAGGGGAGGCATATGGCTACACCTTC. Protein: CSVGTGEAYGYTF. This chain uses TRBV29-1 with TRBJ1-2; 7 bases are a match to TRBD1. CDR1 SQVTM and CDR2 ANQGSEA come from the germline V gene. This CDR3 has 13 amino acids. The junction had 7 bases not matched to a gene; V was cut back by 4 bases and J by 5 bases.